This TCR beta chain was recovered during a study of blood T cell repertoires in COVID-19. About the study: Acute and convalescent COVID-19 specimens originated in the United States, Italy and Spain. T cells, B-cell-depleted T cells, or PBMCs provided the cDNA or gDNA that served as material.

Before being deemed recovered, Cohort 3 donors had two negative PCRs, clearance, or symptom resolution. The count of this clone is one. Germline V gives CDR1 SGHRS, CDR2 YFSETQ. CDR3 size: 15 residues. V lost 0 bases and J lost 10, with 17 bases in between. The method was immunoSEQ multiplex PCR; TCRdb's version includes in-frame clones alone and lacks a portion of them. The sample yields roughly 500,000 clones, 88% seen once. Sequencing input: PBMCs or T cells enriched from blood (not recorded which). The genes are TRBV5-1 and TRBJ2-1; the D gene is possibly TRBD2 (5 bases). The sequence came from a woman aged 60-75 years who had recovered from COVID-19. The CDR3: CASSLASGRGEEQFF. Written as DNA, the CDR3 is TGCGCCAGCAGCTTGGCCTCAGGCCGGGGTGAGGAGCAGTTCTTC.